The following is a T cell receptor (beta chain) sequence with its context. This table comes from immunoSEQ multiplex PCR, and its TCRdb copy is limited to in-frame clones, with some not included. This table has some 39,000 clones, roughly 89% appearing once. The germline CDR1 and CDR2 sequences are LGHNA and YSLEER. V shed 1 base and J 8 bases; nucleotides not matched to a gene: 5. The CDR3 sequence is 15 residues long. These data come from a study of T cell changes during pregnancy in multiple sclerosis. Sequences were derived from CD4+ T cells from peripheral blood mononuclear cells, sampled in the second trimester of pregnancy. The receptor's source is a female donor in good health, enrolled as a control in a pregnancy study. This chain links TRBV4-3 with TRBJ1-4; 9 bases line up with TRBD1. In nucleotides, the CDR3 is TGCGCCAGCAGCCAAGGGGACAGGGTTACCGAAAAACTGTTTTTT. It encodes CASSQGDRVTEKLFF.